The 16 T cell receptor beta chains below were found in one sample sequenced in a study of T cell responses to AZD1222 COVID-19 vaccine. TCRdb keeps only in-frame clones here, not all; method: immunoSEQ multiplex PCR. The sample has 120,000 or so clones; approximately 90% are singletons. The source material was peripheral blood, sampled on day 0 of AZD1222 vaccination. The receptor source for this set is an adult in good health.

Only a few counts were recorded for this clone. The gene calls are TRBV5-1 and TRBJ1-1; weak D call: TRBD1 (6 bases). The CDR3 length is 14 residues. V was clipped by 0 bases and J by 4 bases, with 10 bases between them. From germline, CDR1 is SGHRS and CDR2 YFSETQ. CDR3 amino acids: CASSLVGGFTEAFF. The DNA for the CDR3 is TGCGCCAGCAGCTTGGTAGGGGGATTCACTGAAGCTTTCTTT.

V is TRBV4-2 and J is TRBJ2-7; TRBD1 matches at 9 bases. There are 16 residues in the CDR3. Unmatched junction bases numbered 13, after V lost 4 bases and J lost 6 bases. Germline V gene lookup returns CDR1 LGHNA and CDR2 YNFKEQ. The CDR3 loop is CASSRLGQGSYAEQYF. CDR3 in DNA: TGTGCCAGCAGCCGCCTGGGACAGGGTTCATATGCCGAGCAGTACTTC.

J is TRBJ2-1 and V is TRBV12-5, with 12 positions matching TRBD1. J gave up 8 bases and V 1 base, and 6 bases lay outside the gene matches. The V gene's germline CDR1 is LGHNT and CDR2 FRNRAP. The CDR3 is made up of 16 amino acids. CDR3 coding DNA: TGTGCTAGTGGTTTGGCTGGGACAGGGGGCGGGTATGAGCAGTTCTTC. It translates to CASGLAGTGGGYEQFF.

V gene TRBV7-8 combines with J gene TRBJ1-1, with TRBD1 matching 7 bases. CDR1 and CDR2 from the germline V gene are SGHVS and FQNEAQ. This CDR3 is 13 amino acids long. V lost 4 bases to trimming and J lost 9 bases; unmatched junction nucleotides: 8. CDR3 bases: TGTGCCAGCAGCTCGGACAGGAGAGGCCAAGCTTTCTTT. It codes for CASSSDRRGQAFF. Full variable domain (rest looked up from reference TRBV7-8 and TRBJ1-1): GAGVSQSPRYKVAKRGQDVALRCDPISGHVSLFWYQQALGQGPEFLTYFQNEAQLDKSGLPSDRFFAERPEGSVSTLKIQRTQQEDSAVYLCASSSDRRGQAFFGQGTRLTVV.

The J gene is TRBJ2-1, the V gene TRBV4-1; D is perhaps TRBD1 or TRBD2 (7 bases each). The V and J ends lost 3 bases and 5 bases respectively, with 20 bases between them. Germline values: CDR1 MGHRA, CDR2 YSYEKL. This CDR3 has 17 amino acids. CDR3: CASSQGIARGGNNEQFF. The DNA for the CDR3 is TGCGCCAGCAGCCAGGGAATAGCCAGGGGGGGGAACAATGAGCAGTTCTTC.

The CDR3 spells CATSDQTRTTGELFF. The CDR3 region has the DNA TGTGCCACCAGTGATCAAACTCGAACCACCGGGGAGCTGTTTTTT. The chain carries TRBV24-1 and TRBJ2-2; D is ambiguous. CDR3 length equals 15 residues. Trimming shortened V by 3 bases and J by 4 bases, and 11 bases separated the two germline ends. Germline V gives CDR1 KGHDR, CDR2 SFDVKD.

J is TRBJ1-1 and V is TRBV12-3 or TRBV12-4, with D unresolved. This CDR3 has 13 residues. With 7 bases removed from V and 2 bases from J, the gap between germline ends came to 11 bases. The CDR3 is CASNEAVNTEAFF. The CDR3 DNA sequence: TGTGCCAGCAACGAGGCGGTAAACACTGAAGCTTTCTTT.

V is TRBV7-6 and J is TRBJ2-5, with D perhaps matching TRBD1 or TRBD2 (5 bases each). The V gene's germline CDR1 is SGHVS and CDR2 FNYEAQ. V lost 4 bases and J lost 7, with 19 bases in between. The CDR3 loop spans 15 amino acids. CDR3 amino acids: CASSSADRGQATQYF. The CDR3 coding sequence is TGTGCCAGCAGCTCAGCCGACAGAGGGCAGGCGACCCAGTACTTC.

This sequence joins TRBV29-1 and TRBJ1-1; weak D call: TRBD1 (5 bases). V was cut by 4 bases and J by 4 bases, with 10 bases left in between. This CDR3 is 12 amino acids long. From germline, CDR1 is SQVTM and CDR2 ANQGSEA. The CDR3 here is CSVGPGGTEAFF. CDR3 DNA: TGCAGCGTTGGGCCGGGGGGCACTGAAGCTTTCTTT. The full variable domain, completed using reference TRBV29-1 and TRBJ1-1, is SAVISQKPSRDICQRGTSLTIQCQVDSQVTMMFWYRQQPGQSLTLIATANQGSEATYESGFVIDKFPISRPNLTFSTLTVSNMSPEDSSIYLCSVGPGGTEAFFGQGTRLTVV.

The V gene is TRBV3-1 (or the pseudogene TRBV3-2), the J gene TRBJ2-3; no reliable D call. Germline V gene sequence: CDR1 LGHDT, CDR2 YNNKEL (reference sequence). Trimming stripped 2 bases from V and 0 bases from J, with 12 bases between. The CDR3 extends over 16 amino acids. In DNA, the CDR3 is TGTGCCAGCAGCCAATCCGTTAGGCCTAGCACAGATACGCAGTATTTT. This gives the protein CASSQSVRPSTDTQYF.

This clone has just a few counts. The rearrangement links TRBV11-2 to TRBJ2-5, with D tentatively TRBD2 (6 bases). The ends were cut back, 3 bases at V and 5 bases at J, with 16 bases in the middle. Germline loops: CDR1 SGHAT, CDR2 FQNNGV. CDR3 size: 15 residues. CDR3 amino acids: CASSFVVAGMETQYF. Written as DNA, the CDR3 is TGTGCCAGCAGCTTCGTTGTGGCGGGGATGGAGACCCAGTACTTC.

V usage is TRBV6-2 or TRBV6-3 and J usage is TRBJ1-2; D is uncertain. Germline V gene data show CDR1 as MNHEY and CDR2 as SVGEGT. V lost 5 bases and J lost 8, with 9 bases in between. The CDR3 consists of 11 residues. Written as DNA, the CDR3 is TGTGCCAGCAGTCTTGGGATGGGCTACACCTTC. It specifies CASSLGMGYTF.

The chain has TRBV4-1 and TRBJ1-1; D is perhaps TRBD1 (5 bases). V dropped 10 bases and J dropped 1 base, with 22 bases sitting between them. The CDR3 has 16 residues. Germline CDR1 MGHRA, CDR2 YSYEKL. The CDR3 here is CATQKQDLARNTEAFF. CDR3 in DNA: TGCGCCACCCAAAAACAGGACTTAGCCAGGAACACTGAAGCTTTCTTT.

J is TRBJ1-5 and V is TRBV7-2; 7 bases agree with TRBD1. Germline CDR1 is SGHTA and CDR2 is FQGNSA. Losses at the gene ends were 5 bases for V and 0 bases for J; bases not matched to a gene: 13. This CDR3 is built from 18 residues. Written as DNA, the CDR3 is TGTGCCAGCAGCCCAAAAACCGGGACAGCGTATAGCAATCAGCCCCAGCATTTT. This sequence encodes CASSPKTGTAYSNQPQHF.

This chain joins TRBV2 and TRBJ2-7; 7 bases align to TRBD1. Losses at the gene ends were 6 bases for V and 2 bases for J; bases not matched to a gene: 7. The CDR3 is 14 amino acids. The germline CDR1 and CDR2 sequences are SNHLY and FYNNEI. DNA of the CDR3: TGTGCCAGCAGGGTTTCCGGGACAGCCTACGAGCAGTACTTC. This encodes CASRVSGTAYEQYF.

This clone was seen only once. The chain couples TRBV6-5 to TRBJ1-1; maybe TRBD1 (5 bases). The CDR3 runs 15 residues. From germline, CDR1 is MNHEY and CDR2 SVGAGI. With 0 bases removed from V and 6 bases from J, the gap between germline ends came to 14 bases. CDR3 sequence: CASSYSKAGSAEAFF. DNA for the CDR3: TGTGCCAGCAGTTACTCGAAGGCAGGGTCGGCTGAAGCTTTCTTT.